What follows describes a single T cell receptor (beta chain). A junction boundary mismatches the germline segment, possibly from a read error. In the source study's methods: Reference gene primer amplification yielded estimated nucleated cell counts. Generated by immunoSEQ multiplex PCR, the TCRdb table keeps only in-frame clones and is missing some. The DNA gave D and trimming, while V, J and clone size come from that table. This sample carries 250,000 or so clones, about 91% of them seen once, and the ten largest clones take roughly 5%. These data originate in a study of blood T cell repertoires in COVID-19. Study at large: T cells, B-cell-depleted T cells, or PBMCs provided the cDNA or gDNA that served as material.

Germline CDR1 reads SEHNR; CDR2 reads FQNEAQ (reference sequence). This CDR3 spans 12 amino acids. V is TRBV7-9 and J is TRBJ2-3; D remains ambiguous. The TCR was taken from a woman in her thirties or forties who had recovered from COVID-19. The material sequenced was peripheral blood. CDR3 in amino acids: CASTLEREFQYF. Here the CDR3 DNA reads TGTGCCAGCACCTTAGAGCGAGAGTTCCAGTATTTT. The whole variable domain, remainder taken from reference TRBV7-9 and TRBJ2-3, is DTGVSQNPRHKITKRGQNVTFRCDPISEHNRLYWYRQTLGQGPEFLTYFQNEAQLEKSRLLSDRFSAERPKGSFSTLEIQRTEQGDSAMYLCASTLEREFQYFGPGTRLTVL.